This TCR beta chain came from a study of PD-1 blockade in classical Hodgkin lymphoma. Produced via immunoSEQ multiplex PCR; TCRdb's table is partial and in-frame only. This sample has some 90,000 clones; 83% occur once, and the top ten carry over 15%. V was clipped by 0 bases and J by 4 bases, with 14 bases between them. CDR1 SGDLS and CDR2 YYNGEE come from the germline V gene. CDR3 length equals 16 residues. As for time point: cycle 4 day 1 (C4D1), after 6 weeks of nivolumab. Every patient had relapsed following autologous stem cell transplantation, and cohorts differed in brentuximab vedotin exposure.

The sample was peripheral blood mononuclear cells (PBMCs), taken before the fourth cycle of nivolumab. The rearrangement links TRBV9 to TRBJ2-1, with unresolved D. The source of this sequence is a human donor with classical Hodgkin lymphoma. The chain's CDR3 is CASSVASRSAYNEQFF. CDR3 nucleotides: TGTGCCAGCAGCGTAGCCTCAAGGTCGGCGTACAATGAGCAGTTCTTC.